This T cell receptor (beta chain) was identified in a study of shared clonotypes between healthy human individuals. Sequencing was performed with immunoSEQ multiplex PCR; in TCRdb, only in-frame clones are kept and a portion is missing. The data show 800,000 to 950,000 clones, approximately 97% seen once. Per germline, CDR1 SEHNR and CDR2 FQNEAQ (reference sequence). The V end was cut by 5 bases, the J end by 0 bases, with 8 bases between. The CDR3 length is 13 residues. CD8 cells classed as naive were CD45RO-negative and positively selected for CCR7, excluding terminally differentiated effector memory CD45RA+ cells.

This TCR came from a man aged 30 to 45 in good health. V gene TRBV7-9 combines with J gene TRBJ2-7, with unresolved D. Input material: naive CD8+ T cells sorted from blood. Here the CDR3 DNA reads TGTGCCAGCAGCGCCCCCGGCTCCTACGAGCAGTACTTC. It translates to CASSAPGSYEQYF.